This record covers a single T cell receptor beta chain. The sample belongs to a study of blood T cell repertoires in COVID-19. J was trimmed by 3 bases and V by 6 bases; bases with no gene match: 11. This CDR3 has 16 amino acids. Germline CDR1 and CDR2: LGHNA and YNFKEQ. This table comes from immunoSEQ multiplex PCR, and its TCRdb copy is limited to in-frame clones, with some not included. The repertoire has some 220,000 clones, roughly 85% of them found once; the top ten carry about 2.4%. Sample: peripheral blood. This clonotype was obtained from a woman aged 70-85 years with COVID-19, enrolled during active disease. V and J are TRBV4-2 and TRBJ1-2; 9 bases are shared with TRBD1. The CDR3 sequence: CASSVHRDRVDYGYTF. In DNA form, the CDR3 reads TGTGCCAGCAGTGTTCACCGGGACAGGGTAGACTATGGCTACACCTTC.